This T cell receptor (beta chain) was identified in a study of cytomegalovirus exposure and HLA in healthy donors. This CDR3 contains 14 residues. Germline CDR1 and CDR2: SGHNT and YYREEE (reference sequence). Trimming took 4 bases from V and 7 from J, leaving 17 bases between them. Study-wide results and limits: As a later analysis showed, a missense DCLRE1C variant was linked to trimming of TCR beta V- and J-genes. Upon later analysis, HLA-associated TCR beta chains proved more clonally expanded than other, equally common chains.

On this clone: Antigen unknown.

In the PCR, 60 Vbeta and 13 Jbeta primers were used. Produced via immunoSEQ multiplex PCR; TCRdb's table is partial and in-frame only. The data contain 150,000 or so clones, 73% of them singletons. Sequences were obtained from PBMCs. The sequence was obtained from a woman aged 18-29 years in good health and CMV-seronegative. The chain is built from TRBV5-4 and TRBJ1-2; D is perhaps TRBD1 (6 bases). The CDR3 DNA reads as TGTGCCAGCAGCAGGACAGCCGCCACAGGTGGCTACACCTTC. Residues: CASSRTAATGGYTF.